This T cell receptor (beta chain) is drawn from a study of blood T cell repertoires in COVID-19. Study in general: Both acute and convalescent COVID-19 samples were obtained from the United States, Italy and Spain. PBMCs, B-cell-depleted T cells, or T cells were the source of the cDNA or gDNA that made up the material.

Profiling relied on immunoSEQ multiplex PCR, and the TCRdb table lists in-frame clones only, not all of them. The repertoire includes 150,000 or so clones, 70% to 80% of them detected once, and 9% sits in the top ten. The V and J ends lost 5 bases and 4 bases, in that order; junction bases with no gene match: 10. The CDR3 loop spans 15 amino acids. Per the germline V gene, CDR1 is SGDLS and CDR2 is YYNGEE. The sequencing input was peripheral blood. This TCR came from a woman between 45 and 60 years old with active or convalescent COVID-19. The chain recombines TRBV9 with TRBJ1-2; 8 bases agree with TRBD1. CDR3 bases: TGTGCCAGCAGTTCAACAGGGGGAGGGGCCTATGGCTACACCTTC. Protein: CASSSTGGGAYGYTF.